This T cell receptor (beta chain) was identified in a study of T cell responses to AZD1222 COVID-19 vaccine. Study as a whole: Whether given at about 4 or about 12 weeks, second doses were pooled. Whole-study results and caveats: Females outnumbered males among donors, who were mostly white British; clonal diversity was possibly underestimated.

Using immunoSEQ multiplex PCR, the repertoire was profiled, and TCRdb retains in-frame clones only, with some absent. The sample carries approximately 150,000 clones, approximately 90% recorded once. This clone was picked up one time. Its antigen is unknown. CDR1 and CDR2 from the germline V gene are SGHTA and FQGNSA. The CDR3 is made up of 14 amino acids. The V gene end was trimmed by 3 bases and the J gene end by 5 bases; junction bases not matched to a gene: 3. The genes are TRBV7-2 and TRBJ2-2; 7 nucleotides match TRBD1. Sequenced material: peripheral blood, taken on day 0 of AZD1222 vaccination. The TCR comes from an adult in good health. As DNA, the CDR3 is TGTGCCAGCAGCTTTGGACAGGCTACCGGGGAGCTGTTTTTT. This translates into CASSFGQATGELFF.